This T cell receptor (beta chain) was recovered during a study of blood T cell repertoires in COVID-19. Study overall: In each case, the material was cDNA or gDNA derived from T cells, B-cell-depleted T cells, or PBMCs.

The CDR3 extends over 15 amino acids. Per the germline V gene, CDR1 is WSHSY and CDR2 is SAAADI. With V trimmed by 10 bases and J by 6 bases, 14 bases remained unmatched. Per the original data handling: Cell counts per sample came from amplifying reference gene primers. Generated by immunoSEQ multiplex PCR, the TCRdb table keeps only in-frame clones and is missing some. The V and J calls and clone size come from that table; D and trimming were worked out from the DNA. The sample contains around 80,000 clones, 82% of which appear only once. The table lists this clone with a few counts. J is TRBJ2-1 and V is TRBV10-2; 8 bases align to TRBD2. This clonotype originated in a human donor in a cohort sampled during active COVID-19. Sequenced input: peripheral blood. The CDR3 loop is CATNPRAGAFNEQFF. The CDR3 DNA follows: TGCGCCACCAACCCTAGAGCGGGGGCCTTCAATGAGCAGTTCTTC.